In this sample, the clone carrying this TCR beta chain turned up many times. Its antigen is currently unknown. This entry is derived from a study of T cells in Graves' hyperthyroidism and ophthalmopathy. Study-wide background: It was at initial diagnosis, before any treatment, that peripheral blood was collected.

The investigators amplified TCR beta CDR3 regions from RNA transcripts. In the first-round RT-PCR of the TCR CDR3, the HTBI primer set was used. TCRdb called the multiplex PCR reads again in MiXCR, with one record for every CDR3 protein. The sample lists roughly 360,000 distinct CDR3 sequences; around an eighth were seen once. Overall study results and limits: Most expanded thyroid clonotypes above 0.001 recurred in blood. A model of 13 V-J features distinguished ophthalmopathy from stable hyperthyroidism.

V gave up 6 bases and J gave up 2 bases; unmatched junction bases: 7. The CDR3 totals 15 residues. From germline, CDR1 is SNHLY and CDR2 FYNNEI. The genes are TRBV2 and TRBJ2-5; 9 bases align to TRBD1. The sequence was obtained from a man younger than 45 with Graves' hyperthyroidism that later progressed to Graves' ophthalmopathy. Sample: blood. CDR3 DNA: TGTGCCAGCAGAGAGCGACAGGGGGGTCAAGAGACCCAGTACTTC. It yields the protein CASRERQGGQETQYF. The full variable domain, its missing parts supplied by reference TRBV2 and TRBJ2-5, is EPEVTQTPSHQVTQMGQEVILRCVPISNHLYFYWYRQILGQKVEFLVSFYNNEISEKSEIFDDQFSVERPDGSNFTLKIRSTKLEDSAMYFCASRERQGGQETQYFGPGTRLLVL.